This is a list of T cell receptor beta chains from one sample in a study of cytomegalovirus exposure and HLA in healthy donors. TCRdb's table, derived via immunoSEQ multiplex PCR, lists solely in-frame clones and lacks some. The sample lists some 180,000 clones, about 89% occurring once. The sequenced sample consisted of PBMCs. Receptor source: a man between 25 and 39 years old in good health and CMV-seropositive. CDR3s include the opening cysteine and the closing phenylalanine or tryptophan. D genes are given only for firm matches. The listing skips clone size in some rows; elsewhere it reads once, few, many or a size class.

size: once; D: NA; J: TRBJ2-5; V: TRBV4-2; CDR3: CASSQVFRSQETQYF; DNA: TGTGCCAGCAGCCAAGTTTTCCGCAGCCAAGAGACCCAGTACTTC
size: NA; D: TRBD1; J: TRBJ1-5; V: TRBV29-1; CDR3: CSVWDRANQPQHF; DNA: TGCAGCGTGTGGGACAGGGCAAACCAGCCCCAGCATTTT
size: NA; D: NA; J: TRBJ1-1; V: TRBV7-3; CDR3: CASSLLGENTEAFF; DNA: TGTGCCAGCAGCTTACTAGGCGAGAACACTGAAGCTTTCTTT
size: NA; D: NA; J: TRBJ2-3; V: TRBV5-1; CDR3: CASSLESDTQYF; DNA: TGCGCCAGCAGCTTGGAATCAGATACGCAGTATTTT
size: few; D: NA; J: TRBJ1-5; V: TRBV25-1; CDR3: CASRRGRVQPQHF; DNA: TGTGCCAGCAGAAGGGGGAGAGTTCAGCCCCAGCATTTT
size: once; D: NA; J: TRBJ1-2; V: TRBV9; CDR3: CASSVAGANGYTF; DNA: TGTGCCAGCAGCGTAGCAGGGGCGAATGGCTACACCTTC
size: NA; D: NA; J: TRBJ1-1; V: TRBV7-9; CDR3: CASIIPGGTEAFF; DNA: TGTGCCAGCATCATACCCGGGGGCACTGAAGCTTTCTTT
size: NA; D: TRBD1; J: TRBJ2-2; V: TRBV11-2; CDR3: CASSLGQGAGELFF; DNA: TGTGCCAGCAGCTTAGGACAGGGGGCCGGGGAGCTGTTTTTT
size: NA; D: NA; J: TRBJ1-1; V: TRBV4-3; CDR3: CASSPGRHTNTEAFF; DNA: TGCGCCAGCAGCCCAGGGAGGCACACGAACACTGAAGCTTTCTTT
size: NA; D: NA; J: TRBJ2-1; V: TRBV29-1; CDR3: CSVEDQQRTYNEQFF; DNA: TGCAGCGTTGAAGATCAGCAGAGAACCTACAATGAGCAGTTCTTC
size: NA; D: NA; J: TRBJ2-1; V: TRBV18; CDR3: CASSTTGLYDEQFF; DNA: TGTGCCAGCTCAACTACCGGGCTTTACGATGAGCAGTTCTTC
size: NA; D: TRBD1; J: TRBJ2-7; V: TRBV5-6; CDR3: CASSLGTGNYEQYF; DNA: TGTGCCAGCAGCTTGGGGACAGGGAACTACGAGCAGTACTTC
size: NA; D: NA; J: TRBJ1-1; V: TRBV12-5; CDR3: CASGETGTEAFF; DNA: TGTGCTAGTGGTGAGACAGGAACTGAAGCTTTCTTT
size: NA; D: NA; J: TRBJ1-1; V: TRBV2; CDR3: CASSSNRALLSTEAFF; DNA: TGTGCCAGCAGTAGTAACAGGGCGCTGCTAAGCACTGAAGCTTTCTTT
size: NA; D: NA; J: TRBJ1-1; V: TRBV11-3; CDR3: CASSQGFDTEAFF; DNA: TGTGCCAGCAGCCAGGGCTTCGACACTGAAGCTTTCTTT
size: NA; D: NA; J: TRBJ1-6; V: TRBV6-1; CDR3: CASSPFTRDSPLHF; DNA: TGTGCCAGCAGTCCTTTCACCAGGGACTCACCCCTCCACTTT
size: NA; D: TRBD2; J: TRBJ2-3; V: TRBV7-2; CDR3: CASSPTAGGGTDTQYF; DNA: TGTGCCAGCAGCCCAACCGCGGGGGGGGGCACAGATACGCAGTATTTT
size: NA; D: NA; J: TRBJ2-1; V: TRBV15; CDR3: CATSYQPSYNEQFF; DNA: TGTGCCACCAGCTATCAACCTAGCTACAATGAGCAGTTCTTC
size: NA; D: TRBD1; J: TRBJ1-5; V: TRBV7-2; CDR3: CASSRGQGSNQPQHF; DNA: TGTGCCAGCAGCCGTGGACAGGGGAGCAATCAGCCCCAGCATTTT
size: NA; D: TRBD1; J: TRBJ2-5; V: TRBV30; CDR3: CAWSDRSRGPGTQYF; DNA: TGTGCCTGGAGCGACCGGAGCAGGGGGCCCGGGACCCAGTACTTC
size: NA; D: TRBD1; J: TRBJ2-2; V: TRBV7-2; CDR3: CASSKGQAGVNTGELFF; DNA: TGTGCCAGCAGCAAAGGACAGGCTGGAGTCAACACCGGGGAGCTGTTTTTT
size: NA; D: NA; J: TRBJ2-7; V: TRBV9; CDR3: CASSPQGLYEQYF; DNA: TGTGCCAGCAGCCCTCAGGGGCTCTACGAGCAGTACTTC
size: NA; D: NA; J: TRBJ1-5; V: TRBV28; CDR3: CASEGSNQPQHF; DNA: TGTGCCAGCGAAGGGAGCAATCAGCCCCAGCATTTT